These T cell receptor beta chains were read from a single sample in a study of PD-1 blockade in classical Hodgkin lymphoma. Profiled with immunoSEQ multiplex PCR; TCRdb holds only in-frame clones, not every one. The data hold tens of thousands of clones, with about 88% observed a single time. The sequencing input was CD4+ T cells from blood. These receptors all come from a human donor with classical Hodgkin lymphoma. The CDR3 runs from the conserved cysteine through the conserved F or W. Fields, in order: J gene, V gene, clone size, D gene, CDR3 DNA, CDR3 protein. The D gene is left open where the match is weak. Expanded clones are given a class, and other clones once, few, many or no size at all.

J gene: TRBJ1-1; V gene: TRBV12-5; clone size: -; D gene: TRBD1; CDR3 DNA: TGTGCTAGTGGTTTTCCACAGGGGGCGCGGAACACTGAAGCTTTCTTT; CDR3 protein: CASGFPQGARNTEAFF
J gene: TRBJ1-6; V gene: TRBV19; clone size: -; D gene: -; CDR3 DNA: TGTGCCAGTACCATCCTCACAGCTAATTCACCCCTCCACTTT; CDR3 protein: CASTILTANSPLHF
J gene: TRBJ2-3; V gene: TRBV10-3; clone size: -; D gene: TRBD2; CDR3 DNA: TGTGCCATCAGAATCGTGCGGCGGGAGGCCGGGGGTCGTAGCACAGATACGCAGTATTTT; CDR3 protein: CAIRIVRREAGGRSTDTQYF
J gene: TRBJ2-5; V gene: TRBV21-1; clone size: -; D gene: -; CDR3 DNA: TGTGCCAGCAGCAAAGCCAGACAGGGGGCGCGCGAGGAGACCCAGTACTTC; CDR3 protein: CASSKARQGAREETQYF
J gene: TRBJ2-7; V gene: TRBV7-2; clone size: -; D gene: -; CDR3 DNA: TGTGCCAGCAGTACCGACCGTTACGAGCAGTACTTC; CDR3 protein: CASSTDRYEQYF
J gene: TRBJ2-7; V gene: TRBV19; clone size: -; D gene: -; CDR3 DNA: TGTGCCAGTAGTATCGACAGCTTCTACGAGCAGTACTTC; CDR3 protein: CASSIDSFYEQYF
J gene: TRBJ2-6; V gene: TRBV5-6; clone size: -; D gene: -; CDR3 DNA: TGTGCCAGCAGCTTGGGGCAGATCTCTGGGGCCAACGTCCTGACTTTC; CDR3 protein: CASSLGQISGANVLTF
J gene: TRBJ1-1; V gene: TRBV7-3; clone size: -; D gene: -; CDR3 DNA: TGTGCCAGCAGCCCCAATGGTCCGGGAGGTGAAGCTTTCTTT; CDR3 protein: CASSPNGPGGEAFF
J gene: TRBJ1-2; V gene: TRBV10-3; clone size: once; D gene: -; CDR3 DNA: TGTGCCACCCAATCGGGGGACCTCTATGGCTACACCTTC; CDR3 protein: CATQSGDLYGYTF
J gene: TRBJ2-7; V gene: TRBV7-2; clone size: -; D gene: TRBD2; CDR3 DNA: TGTGCCAGCAGCTTATGGGGGGGAGCCACCCTCACGAACAACTACGAGCAGTACTTC; CDR3 protein: CASSLWGGATLTNNYEQYF
J gene: TRBJ2-7; V gene: TRBV6-1; clone size: -; D gene: -; CDR3 DNA: TGTGCCAGTTGCCGGGACGGGAAGGTCGAGCAGTACTTC; CDR3 protein: CASCRDGKVEQYF
J gene: TRBJ1-2; V gene: TRBV7-2; clone size: -; D gene: TRBD1; CDR3 DNA: TGTGCCAGCAGCCCAGGACAGGGACCTAACTATGGCTACACCTTC; CDR3 protein: CASSPGQGPNYGYTF
J gene: TRBJ2-1; V gene: TRBV11-3; clone size: -; D gene: -; CDR3 DNA: TGTGCCAGCAGCCCGGGGGGCAGTGGGAATGAGCAGTTCTTC; CDR3 protein: CASSPGGSGNEQFF
J gene: TRBJ1-3; V gene: TRBV5-6; clone size: -; D gene: TRBD1; CDR3 DNA: TGTGCCAGCAGCGCCGAGGACAGGGGAGGAAACACCATATATTTT; CDR3 protein: CASSAEDRGGNTIYF
J gene: TRBJ1-1; V gene: TRBV30; clone size: few; D gene: -; CDR3 DNA: TGTGCCTGGAAAGGATCTGGCGGCACTGAAGCTTTCTTT; CDR3 protein: CAWKGSGGTEAFF
J gene: TRBJ2-1; V gene: TRBV6-6; clone size: -; D gene: -; CDR3 DNA: TGTGCCAGCAGTCGGGAGTACGAGCAGTTCTTC; CDR3 protein: CASSREYEQFF
J gene: TRBJ2-1; V gene: TRBV19; clone size: -; D gene: TRBD2; CDR3 DNA: TGTGCCTCGACCGGGACTAGCGGGAGTGGGTCTGCGCGTGAGCAGTTCTTC; CDR3 protein: CASTGTSGSGSAREQFF
J gene: TRBJ2-3; V gene: TRBV11-3; clone size: -; D gene: -; CDR3 DNA: TGTGCCAGCAGCTTAGGCAGGGGCACAGATACGCAGTATTTT; CDR3 protein: CASSLGRGTDTQYF
J gene: TRBJ1-1; V gene: TRBV7-9; clone size: -; D gene: -; CDR3 DNA: TGTGCCAGCAGCTTAGAGGGGAGGACTGAAGCTTTCTTT; CDR3 protein: CASSLEGRTEAFF
J gene: TRBJ1-5; V gene: TRBV4-1; clone size: -; D gene: -; CDR3 DNA: TGCGCCAGCAGCCAAGATTCCGGTCAGAGGAGGCAGCCCCAGCATTTT; CDR3 protein: CASSQDSGQRRQPQHF
J gene: TRBJ2-4; V gene: TRBV4-3; clone size: -; D gene: -; CDR3 DNA: TGCGCCAGCAGCACCGGGAGAGAGCCCAAAAACATTCAGTACTTC; CDR3 protein: CASSTGREPKNIQYF
J gene: TRBJ1-2; V gene: TRBV4-2; clone size: -; D gene: -; CDR3 DNA: TGTGCCAGCAGCCAAGACAGGGGACTCTTCTATGGCTACACCTTC; CDR3 protein: CASSQDRGLFYGYTF